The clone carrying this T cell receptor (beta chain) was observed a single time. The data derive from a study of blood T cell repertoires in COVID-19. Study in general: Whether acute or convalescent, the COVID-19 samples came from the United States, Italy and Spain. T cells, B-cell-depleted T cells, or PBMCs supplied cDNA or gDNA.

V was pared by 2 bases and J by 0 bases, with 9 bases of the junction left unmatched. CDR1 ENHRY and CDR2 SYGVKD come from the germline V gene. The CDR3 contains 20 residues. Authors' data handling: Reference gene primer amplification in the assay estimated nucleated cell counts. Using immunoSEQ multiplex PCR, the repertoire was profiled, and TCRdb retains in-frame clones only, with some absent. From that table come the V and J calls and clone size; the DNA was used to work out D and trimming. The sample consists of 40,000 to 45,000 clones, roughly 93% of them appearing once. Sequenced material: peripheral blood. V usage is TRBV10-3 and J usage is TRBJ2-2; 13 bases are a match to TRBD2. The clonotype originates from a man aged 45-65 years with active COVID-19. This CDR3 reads CAISERTSGRANANTGELFF. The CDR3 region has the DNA TGTGCCATCAGTGAGCGTACTAGCGGGAGGGCCAACGCGAACACCGGGGAGCTGTTTTTT.